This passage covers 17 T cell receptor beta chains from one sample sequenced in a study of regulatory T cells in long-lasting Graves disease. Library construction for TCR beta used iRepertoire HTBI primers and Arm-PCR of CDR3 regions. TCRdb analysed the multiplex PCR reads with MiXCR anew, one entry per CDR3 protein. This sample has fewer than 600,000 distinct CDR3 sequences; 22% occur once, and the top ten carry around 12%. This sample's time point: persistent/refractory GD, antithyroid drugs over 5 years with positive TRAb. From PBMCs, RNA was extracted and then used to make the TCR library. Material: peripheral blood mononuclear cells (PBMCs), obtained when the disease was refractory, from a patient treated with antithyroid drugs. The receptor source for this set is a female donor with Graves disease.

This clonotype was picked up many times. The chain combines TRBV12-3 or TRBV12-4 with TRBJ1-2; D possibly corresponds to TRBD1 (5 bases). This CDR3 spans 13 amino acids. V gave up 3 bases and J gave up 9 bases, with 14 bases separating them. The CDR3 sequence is CASSFTGGASYTF. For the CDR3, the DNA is TGTGCCAGCAGTTTCACGGGAGGGGCAAGCTACACCTTC.

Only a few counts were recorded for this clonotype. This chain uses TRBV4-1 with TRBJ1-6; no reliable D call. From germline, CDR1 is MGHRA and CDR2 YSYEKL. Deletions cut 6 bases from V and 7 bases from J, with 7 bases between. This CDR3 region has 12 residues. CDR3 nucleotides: TGCGCCAGCAGTCAAAACAATTCACCCCTCCACTTT. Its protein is CASSQNNSPLHF.

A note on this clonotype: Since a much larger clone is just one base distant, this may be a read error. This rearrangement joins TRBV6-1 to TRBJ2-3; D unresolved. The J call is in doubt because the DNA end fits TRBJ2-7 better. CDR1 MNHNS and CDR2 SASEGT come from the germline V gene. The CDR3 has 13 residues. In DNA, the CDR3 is TGTGCCAGCAGGTCCGGGTCTGGCTACGCGCAGTACTTC. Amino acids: CASRSGSGYAQYF.

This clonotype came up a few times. CDR3 in DNA: TGTGCCAGCAGCGACGTGGGGGGTATCACAGATACGCAGTATTTT. Protein product: CASSDVGGITDTQYF. V gene TRBV2 combines with J gene TRBJ2-3; maybe TRBD2 (6 bases). Germline CDR1 reads SNHLY; CDR2 reads FYNNEI. The V end was cut by 6 bases, the J end by 2 bases, with 15 bases between. The CDR3 runs to 15 residues.

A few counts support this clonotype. In nucleotides, the CDR3 is TGTGCCAGCAGTCCACCGGGACAGGTTCTCTCTGGGGCCAACGTCCTGACTTTC. As protein: CASSPPGQVLSGANVLTF. This chain connects TRBV12-3 or TRBV12-4 to TRBJ2-6; 8 bases are shared with TRBD1. The V gene end was trimmed by 5 bases and the J gene end by 0 bases; junction bases not matched to a gene: 9. The CDR3 is 18 amino acids.

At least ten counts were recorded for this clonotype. This CDR3 reads CASSRGGQNEQYF. The CDR3 DNA follows: TGTGCCAGCAGTAGGGGGGGGCAAAACGAGCAGTACTTC. This chain joins TRBV6-1 and TRBJ2-7; TRBD2 might be the D (7 bases). CDR3 length: 13 residues. Trimming removed 5 bases from V and 5 bases from J, with 13 bases in between. Germline V CDR1 and CDR2: MNHNS, SASEGT.

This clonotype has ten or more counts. CDR3 DNA: TGTGCCAGCAGCCCTGGGACAGGTTGGGCTGAAGCTTTCTTT. The encoded protein is CASSPGTGWAEAFF. The rearrangement joins TRBV6-2 or TRBV6-3 to TRBJ1-1, with 8 bases that match TRBD1. This CDR3 region has 14 residues. The germline CDR1 and CDR2 sequences are MNHEY and SVGEGT. Trimming removed 6 bases from V and 6 bases from J; junction bases left unmatched: 9.

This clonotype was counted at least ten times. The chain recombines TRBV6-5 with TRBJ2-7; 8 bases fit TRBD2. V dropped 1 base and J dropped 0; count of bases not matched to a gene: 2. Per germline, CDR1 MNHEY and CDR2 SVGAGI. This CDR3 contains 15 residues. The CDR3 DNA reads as TGTGCCAGCAGTTACTTTAGCGGGAACTCCTACGAGCAGTACTTC. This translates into CASSYFSGNSYEQYF.

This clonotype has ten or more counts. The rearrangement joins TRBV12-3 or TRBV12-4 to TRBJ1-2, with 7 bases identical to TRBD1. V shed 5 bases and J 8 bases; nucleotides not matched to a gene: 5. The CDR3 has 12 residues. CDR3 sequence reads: CASSQLDRGYTF. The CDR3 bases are TGTGCCAGCAGTCAGCTGGACAGGGGCTACACCTTC.

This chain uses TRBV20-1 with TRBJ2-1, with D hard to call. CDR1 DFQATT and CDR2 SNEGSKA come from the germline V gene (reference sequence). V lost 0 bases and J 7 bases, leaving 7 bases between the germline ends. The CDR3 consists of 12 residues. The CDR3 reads CSARDWQNEQFF. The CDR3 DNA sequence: TGCAGTGCTAGAGATTGGCAGAATGAGCAGTTCTTC.

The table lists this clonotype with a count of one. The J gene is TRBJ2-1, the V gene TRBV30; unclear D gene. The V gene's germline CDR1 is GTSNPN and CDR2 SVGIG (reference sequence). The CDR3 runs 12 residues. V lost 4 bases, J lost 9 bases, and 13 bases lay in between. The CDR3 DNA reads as TGTGCCTGGACGGGTTGGATCGGTGAGCAGTTCTTC. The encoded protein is CAWTGWIGEQFF.

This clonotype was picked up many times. The CDR3 protein is CASSWDRGGTFF. Here the CDR3 DNA reads TGTGCCAGCAGTTGGGACAGGGGAGGAACTTTCTTT. The chain has TRBV7-2 and TRBJ1-1, with TRBD1 identical over 10 bases. The CDR3 sequence is 12 residues long. The germline V gene encodes CDR1 SGHTA and CDR2 FQGNSA. J was trimmed by 12 bases and V by 6 bases; bases with no gene match: 7.

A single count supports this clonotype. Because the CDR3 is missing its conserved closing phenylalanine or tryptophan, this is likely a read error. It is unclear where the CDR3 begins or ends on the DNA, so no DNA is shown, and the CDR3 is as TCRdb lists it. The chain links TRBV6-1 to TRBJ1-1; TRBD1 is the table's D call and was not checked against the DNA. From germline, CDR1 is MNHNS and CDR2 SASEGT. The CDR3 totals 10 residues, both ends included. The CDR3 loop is CASEGGTPEL.

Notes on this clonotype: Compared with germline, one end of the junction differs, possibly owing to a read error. Here the CDR3 DNA reads TGTGCCAGCACTTTAATGGAGACCCAGTACTTC. This sequence encodes CASTLMETQYF. This chain connects TRBV28 to TRBJ2-5; D uncertain. This CDR3 has 11 residues. Germline V gene data show CDR1 as MDHEN and CDR2 as SYDVKM.

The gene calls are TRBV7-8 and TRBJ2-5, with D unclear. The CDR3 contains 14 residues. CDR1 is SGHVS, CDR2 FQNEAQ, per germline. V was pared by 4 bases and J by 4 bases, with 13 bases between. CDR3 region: CASSSNGVAETQYF. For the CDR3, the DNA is TGTGCCAGCAGCTCAAATGGGGTAGCAGAGACCCAGTACTTC.

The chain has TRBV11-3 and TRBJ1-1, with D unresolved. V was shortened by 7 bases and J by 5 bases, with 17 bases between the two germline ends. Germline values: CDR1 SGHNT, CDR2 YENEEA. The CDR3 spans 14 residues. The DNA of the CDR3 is TGTGCCAGCACCCCCGGTGGTGCGCGGACTGAAGCTTTCTTT. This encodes CASTPGGARTEAFF.

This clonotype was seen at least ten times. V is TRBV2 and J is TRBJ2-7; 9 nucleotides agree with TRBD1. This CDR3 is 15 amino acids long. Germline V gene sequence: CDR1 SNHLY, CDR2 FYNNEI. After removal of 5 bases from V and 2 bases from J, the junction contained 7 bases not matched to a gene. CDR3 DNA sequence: TGTGCCAGCAGTCCTACAGGGGGCTATACCTACGAGCAGTACTTC. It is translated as CASSPTGGYTYEQYF.